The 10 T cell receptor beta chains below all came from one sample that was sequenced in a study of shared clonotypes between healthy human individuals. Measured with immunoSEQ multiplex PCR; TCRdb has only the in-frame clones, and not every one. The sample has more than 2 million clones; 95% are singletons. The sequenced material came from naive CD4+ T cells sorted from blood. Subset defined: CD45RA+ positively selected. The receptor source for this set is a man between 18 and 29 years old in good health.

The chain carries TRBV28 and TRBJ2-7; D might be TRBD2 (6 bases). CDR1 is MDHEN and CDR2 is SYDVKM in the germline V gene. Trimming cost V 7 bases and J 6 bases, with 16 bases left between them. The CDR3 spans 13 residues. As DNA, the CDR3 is TGTGCCAGCACCCTAGGTCGGGGACTCGAGCAGTACTTC. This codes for CASTLGRGLEQYF.

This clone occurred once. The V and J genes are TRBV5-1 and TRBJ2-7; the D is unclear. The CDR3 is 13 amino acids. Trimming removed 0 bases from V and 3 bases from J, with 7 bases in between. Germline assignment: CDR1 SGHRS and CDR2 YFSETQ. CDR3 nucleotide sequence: TGCGCCAGCAGCTTGGATGGCTTCTACGAGCAGTACTTC. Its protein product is CASSLDGFYEQYF.

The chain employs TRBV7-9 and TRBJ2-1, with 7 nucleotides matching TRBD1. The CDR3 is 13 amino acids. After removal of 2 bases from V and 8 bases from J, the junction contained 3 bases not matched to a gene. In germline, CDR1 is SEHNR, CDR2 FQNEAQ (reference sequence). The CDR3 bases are TGTGCCAGCAGCTTAAGAGGGGGCGATGAGCAGTTCTTC. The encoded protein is CASSLRGGDEQFF.

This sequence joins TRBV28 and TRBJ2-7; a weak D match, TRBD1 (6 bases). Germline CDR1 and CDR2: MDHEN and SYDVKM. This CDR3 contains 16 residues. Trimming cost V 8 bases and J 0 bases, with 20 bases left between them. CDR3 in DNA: TGTGCCAGCCCTCCTGTAGCGACAGGCGTCTCCTACGAGCAGTACTTC. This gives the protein CASPPVATGVSYEQYF.

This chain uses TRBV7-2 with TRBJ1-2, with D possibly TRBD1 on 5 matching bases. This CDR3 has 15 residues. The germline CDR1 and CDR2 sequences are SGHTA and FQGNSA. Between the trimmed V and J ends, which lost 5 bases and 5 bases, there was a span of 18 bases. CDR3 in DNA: TGTGCCAGCAGCCAAACCTCCGGGACGATTTATGGCTACACCTTC. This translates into CASSQTSGTIYGYTF.

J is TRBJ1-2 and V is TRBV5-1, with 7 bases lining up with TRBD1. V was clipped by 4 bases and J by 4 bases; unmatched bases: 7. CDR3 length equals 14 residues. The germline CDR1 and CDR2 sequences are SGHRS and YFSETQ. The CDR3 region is CASSPSDRAYGYTF. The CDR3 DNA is TGCGCCAGCAGCCCCTCCGACAGGGCCTATGGCTACACCTTC.

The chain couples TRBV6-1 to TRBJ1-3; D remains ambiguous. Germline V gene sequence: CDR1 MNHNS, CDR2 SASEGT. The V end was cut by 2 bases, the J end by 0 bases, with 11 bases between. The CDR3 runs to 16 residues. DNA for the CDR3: TGTGCCAGCAGTGAATTCAGAGTCCCCTCTGGAAACACCATATATTTT. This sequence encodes CASSEFRVPSGNTIYF.

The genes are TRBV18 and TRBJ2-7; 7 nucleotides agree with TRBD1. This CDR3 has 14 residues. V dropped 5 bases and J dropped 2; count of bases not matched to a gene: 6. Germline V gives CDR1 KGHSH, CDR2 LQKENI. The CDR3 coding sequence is TGTGCCAGCTCAACGACCCAGGGGGCCTACGAGCAGTACTTC. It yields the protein CASSTTQGAYEQYF.

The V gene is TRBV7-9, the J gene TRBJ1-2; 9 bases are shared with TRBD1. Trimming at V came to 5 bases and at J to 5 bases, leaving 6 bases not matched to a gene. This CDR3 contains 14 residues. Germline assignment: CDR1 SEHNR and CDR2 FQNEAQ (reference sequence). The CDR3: CASSDDGQGYGYTF. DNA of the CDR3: TGTGCCAGCAGCGATGATGGACAGGGGTATGGCTACACCTTC.

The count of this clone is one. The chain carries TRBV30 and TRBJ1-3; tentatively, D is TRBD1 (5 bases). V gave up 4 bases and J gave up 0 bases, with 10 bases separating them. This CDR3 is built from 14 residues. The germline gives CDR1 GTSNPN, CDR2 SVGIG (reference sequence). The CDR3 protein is CAWKGDLSGNTIYF. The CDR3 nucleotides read TGTGCCTGGAAAGGGGACCTCTCTGGAAACACCATATATTTT.